One TCR beta chain is described in this entry. As yet, its antigen is unknown. J gave up 8 bases and V 5 bases, and 9 bases lay outside the gene matches. CDR3 length equals 14 residues. Germline CDR1 is WNHNN and CDR2 is SYGVQD (reference sequence). Across several immunoSEQ plates, the genomic DNA of each subset was split evenly. Some clones are missing from TCRdb's copy, which holds only in-frame ones; the method was immunoSEQ multiplex PCR. Of fewer than 200,000 clones listed, 60% to 75% are singletons. This entry comes from a study of shared clonotypes between healthy human individuals. Study overall: A couple of female and three male donors aged 18 to 49 were enrolled. General study findings and limits: The rarefaction results pointed to incomplete sorted-subset sequencing despite large depth. The generation probabilities recorded for non-shared clonotypes fell below those of clonotypes shared by all four donors.

The sequencing input was memory CD4+ T cells sorted from blood. Subset reported: CD45RA-negative fraction. This TCR derives from a man younger than 40 in good health. The rearrangement joins TRBV10-1 to TRBJ2-1; 7 bases line up with TRBD2. In DNA form, the CDR3 reads TGCGCCAGCAGTCCCGGGGGGATGAAGGATGAGCAGTTCTTC. Translation gives CASSPGGMKDEQFF.